These 3 T cell receptor beta chains originate from one sample sequenced in a study of shared clonotypes between healthy human individuals. Clones were sequenced by immunoSEQ multiplex PCR, and TCRdb holds only the in-frame ones, with some missing. The data show nearly 750,000 clones, 72% seen once. The sample was memory CD4+ T cells sorted from blood. Sample subset: CD45RA-negative fraction. Every receptor here comes from a woman aged 25 to 45 in good health.

As for this clone: Additional DNA sequences in this sample encode the identical CDR3. This chain links TRBV29-1 with TRBJ2-7; possible D gene TRBD1, 6 bases. This CDR3 comprises 12 residues. Germline V lookup: CDR1 SQVTM, CDR2 ANQGSEA. V was cut by 2 bases and J by 4 bases, with 9 bases left in between. CDR3 sequence reads: CSVETGSYEQYF. DNA for the CDR3: TGCAGCGTTGAAACAGGGTCGTACGAGCAGTACTTC.

The chain combines TRBV18 with TRBJ1-3; D is undetermined. Germline V gene lookup returns CDR1 KGHSH and CDR2 LQKENI. This CDR3 region has 15 residues. V lost 3 bases and J lost 0, with 9 bases in between. The CDR3 sequence is CASSPRGSSGNTIYF. Written as DNA, the CDR3 is TGTGCCAGCTCACCCCGCGGGAGCTCTGGAAACACCATATATTTT.

The chain has TRBV2 and TRBJ2-7; the match to TRBD1 covers 11 bases. V was clipped by 6 bases and J by 1 base; unmatched bases: 5. The CDR3 is 15 residues long. Germline lookup yields CDR1 SNHLY and CDR2 FYNNEI. The CDR3 DNA is TGTGCCAGCAGCGGACAGGGGGCGTCATCCTACGAGCAGTACTTC. Translating gives CASSGQGASSYEQYF.